These T cell receptor beta chains were read from a single sample in a study of blood T cells in healthy people across ages. Via MiXCR, TCRdb re-called the 5' RACE reads, giving one row per CDR3 protein. The sample contains around 1.5 million distinct CDR3 sequences, roughly 30% of which appear only once. Specimen: blood. These receptor sequences come from a woman aged 25 to 39 in good health. The CDR3 runs from the conserved cysteine through the conserved F or W. D genes are given only for firm matches. Clone size, where shown, is once, few, many, or a class for clones that have expanded.

J gene | D gene | clone size | V gene | CDR3 protein | CDR3 DNA
TRBJ1-4 | - | - | TRBV29-1 | CSVERGTNEKLFF | TGCAGCGTTGAAAGGGGGACTAATGAAAAACTGTTTTTT
TRBJ1-5 | - | once | TRBV28 | CASNPQTGNQPQHF | TGTGCCAGCAACCCCCAAACGGGCAATCAGCCCCAGCATTTT
TRBJ2-3 | TRBD2 | - | TRBV3-1 | CASSQSYGTSAGTQYF | TGTGCCAGCAGCCAAAGCTACGGGACTAGTGCAGGTACGCAGTATTTT
TRBJ2-7 | - | - | TRBV11-2 | CASSPNRVGEQYF | TGTGCCAGCAGCCCTAACAGGGTTGGCGAGCAGTACTTC
TRBJ1-6 | - | - | TRBV27 | CASSFLQGESPLHF | TGTGCCAGCAGTTTTCTACAGGGAGAATCACCCCTCCACTTT
TRBJ2-1 | - | few | TRBV9 | CASSPPMLHSYNEQFF | TGTGCCAGCAGCCCCCCTATGCTTCACTCCTACAATGAGCAGTTCTTC
TRBJ2-7 | - | few | TRBV10-3 | CAISDEGQTYEQYF | TGTGCCATCAGTGACGAGGGGCAGACCTACGAGCAGTACTTC
TRBJ2-7 | TRBD2 | many | TRBV5-1 | CASSLTGGSEQYF | TGCGCCAGCAGCTTGACCGGGGGGAGCGAGCAGTACTTC
TRBJ2-1 | - | many | TRBV4-1 | CASSQGSLILYNEQFF | TGCGCCAGCAGCCAAGGATCACTGATTTTGTACAATGAGCAGTTCTTC
TRBJ1-3 | - | - | TRBV29-1 | CSVEEVEGNTIYF | TGCAGCGTTGAAGAGGTGGAGGGAAACACCATATATTTT
TRBJ2-1 | TRBD2 | many | TRBV4-1 | CASSLRTSGSSYNEQFF | TGCGCCAGCAGCCTCCGGACTAGCGGGAGCTCCTACAATGAGCAGTTCTTC
TRBJ1-1 | - | - | TRBV6-5 | CASSYGPHSSEAFF | TGTGCCAGCAGTTATGGCCCCCACAGTTCTGAAGCTTTCTTT
TRBJ1-4 | TRBD1 | - | TRBV7-7 | CASSQDDRGRIEKLFF | TGTGCCAGCAGCCAAGACGACAGGGGGCGCATTGAAAAACTGTTTTTT
TRBJ2-3 | - | few | TRBV9 | CASSEPLTGSTDTQYF | TGTGCCAGCAGCGAACCTCTGACGGGAAGCACAGATACGCAGTATTTT
TRBJ2-3 | TRBD2 | - | TRBV7-6 | CASSDRGDTDTQYF | TGTGCCAGCAGCGACCGGGGGGACACAGATACGCAGTATTTT